This TCR beta chain came from a study of control samples from healthy donors and cancer patients. Generated by immunoSEQ multiplex PCR, the TCRdb table keeps only in-frame clones and is missing some. The data contain about 45,000 clones, over 65% of them singletons. The V and J ends lost 4 bases and 4 bases, in that order; junction bases with no gene match: 3. CDR3 length: 15 amino acids. Germline CDR1 PRHDT, CDR2 FYEKMQ (reference sequence). There are many counts of this clone. Sequencing used formalin-fixed, paraffin-embedded tissue. The chain has TRBV13 and TRBJ2-2, with TRBD1 matching 10 bases. This TCR was sampled from a male donor with melanoma. In DNA form, the CDR3 reads TGTGCCAGCAGCTCGGGACAGGGGATCACCGGGGAGCTGTTTTTT. The encoded protein is CASSSGQGITGELFF.